These T cell receptor beta chains were read from a single sample in a study of blood T cells in healthy people across ages. TCRdb itself ran the 5' RACE reads through MiXCR, one entry per CDR3 protein. The top ten hold 8.7% of the sample, which has just under 550,000 distinct CDR3 sequences, nearly 25% seen once. The same data also went into a second study, on T cells of mothers and their children.

The sequenced material came from blood. These receptors all stem from a boy between 10 and 17 years old in good health. CDR3s leave out the opening cysteine and the closing phenylalanine or tryptophan. Fields, in order: V gene, J gene, CDR3 protein.

v_call: TRBV6-5
j_call: TRBJ2-3
cdr3_aa: ASSFLSGRDTDTQY

v_call: TRBV11-2
j_call: TRBJ2-6
cdr3_aa: TTLSGRVSSSGANVLT

v_call: TRBV20-1
j_call: TRBJ2-4
cdr3_aa: SATGTRIAKNIQY

v_call: TRBV24-1
j_call: TRBJ2-7
cdr3_aa: ATSADAYEQY

v_call: TRBV28
j_call: TRBJ1-1
cdr3_aa: ASTQGKHTEAF

v_call: TRBV7-9
j_call: TRBJ2-7
cdr3_aa: ASSRRGGAGEQY

v_call: TRBV4-1
j_call: TRBJ1-3
cdr3_aa: ASSQPVSGNTIY

v_call: TRBV2
j_call: .
cdr3_aa: ASSVRAYHEQY

v_call: TRBV4-2
j_call: TRBJ2-2
cdr3_aa: ASSQDSGGGPVGELF

v_call: TRBV2
j_call: TRBJ2-2
cdr3_aa: ASTGQGWTGELF

v_call: TRBV10-3
j_call: .
cdr3_aa: AISEGVTGSYNGQF

v_call: TRBV7-2
j_call: TRBJ1-2
cdr3_aa: ASSLTAVCVYGYT

v_call: TRBV12-3/TRBV12-4
j_call: TRBJ2-3
cdr3_aa: ASSRRGSAYTDTQY

v_call: TRBV7-2
j_call: TRBJ2-1
cdr3_aa: ASSLQFGEQF

v_call: TRBV19
j_call: TRBJ1-6
cdr3_aa: ASSIKEIPRRSPLH

v_call: TRBV6-5
j_call: TRBJ1-4
cdr3_aa: ASRQGAAPNEKLF

v_call: TRBV29-1
j_call: TRBJ2-4
cdr3_aa: SARTGGSIGGNIQY

v_call: TRBV6-5
j_call: TRBJ2-1
cdr3_aa: ASSYAWSSYNEQF

v_call: TRBV2
j_call: TRBJ1-1
cdr3_aa: ATSRDGREAF

v_call: TRBV6-4
j_call: TRBJ2-3
cdr3_aa: ASSESGGATDTQY

v_call: TRBV7-8
j_call: TRBJ1-1
cdr3_aa: ASSLAGALDTEAF

v_call: TRBV14
j_call: TRBJ2-5
cdr3_aa: ASSQWGREETQY

v_call: TRBV4-2
j_call: TRBJ2-5
cdr3_aa: ASSPALGGQETQY

v_call: TRBV7-2
j_call: TRBJ1-5
cdr3_aa: ASSLVFDRNSNQPQH

v_call: TRBV4-2
j_call: .
cdr3_aa: ASSQQGTGEETQY

v_call: TRBV7-8
j_call: TRBJ1-4
cdr3_aa: ASSLGTTADRRGEKLF

v_call: TRBV9
j_call: TRBJ1-5
cdr3_aa: ASSEGVNSNQPQH

v_call: TRBV9
j_call: TRBJ2-5
cdr3_aa: ASSVGGGAGKETQY

v_call: TRBV29-1
j_call: TRBJ1-1
cdr3_aa: SVARTGGSRGTEAF

v_call: TRBV4-1
j_call: TRBJ2-3
cdr3_aa: ASSQGPGAGEGDTQY